The source of this T cell receptor beta chain is a study of blood T cell repertoires in COVID-19. Study overall: Acute and convalescent COVID-19 specimens originated in the United States, Italy and Spain.

V was cut by 4 bases and J by 1 base, with 5 bases left in between. The CDR3 runs 13 residues. The method was immunoSEQ multiplex PCR; TCRdb's version includes in-frame clones alone and lacks a portion of them. In the table there are about 160,000 clones, about nine tenths of which are singletons. The Seattle patients joined while their infection was active and were tracked longitudinally afterward. This chain links TRBV12-3 or TRBV12-4 with TRBJ1-5; D not resolved. Sequenced: peripheral blood. The sequence was collected from a man aged 25 to 45 with COVID-19, enrolled during active disease. This chain's CDR3 is CASSSGSNQPQHF. The CDR3 nucleotides are TGTGCCAGCAGTTCTGGCAGCAATCAGCCCCAGCATTTT.